The clone carrying this T cell receptor beta chain has only one observation. Its antigen is currently unknown. Repertoires were generated with immunoSEQ multiplex PCR, while TCRdb's copy carries only in-frame clones and drops some. The sample has about 31,000 clones, roughly 75% seen once. This sample is part of a study of a mutant IDH1 vaccine in newly diagnosed glioma. Overall study: Commencement of vaccination occurred 4-6 weeks following radiotherapy alone, or concurrently with temozolomide cycles. The timing of visit V12 was week 35, and that of visit V13 was week 47.

Study conclusions and caveats: 85% to 95% of patients showed vaccine-induced immune responses across multiple MHC alleles.

The length of the CDR3 is 14 residues. V shed 5 bases and J shed 4 bases, with 14 bases lying between them. Germline V gives CDR1 MNHEY, CDR2 SMNVEV (reference sequence). Time point defined: week 35, safety follow-up. Each vaccine dose was 300 ug of mutant IDH1 20-mer peptide, with topical imiquimod. Scheduled for weeks 1, 3, 5, 7, 11, 15, 19 and 23, eight vaccinations were given to patients. Source: PBMCs, taken from a glioma patient whose treatment included an IDH1 peptide vaccine. This receptor was obtained from a woman in her thirties or forties with glioma. The chain links TRBV27 to TRBJ2-5; possible D gene TRBD2, 6 bases. CDR3 nucleotides: TGTGCCAGCAGTCCCCTGGGGCGGGGAGAGACCCAGTACTTC. The encoded protein is CASSPLGRGETQYF.